This T cell receptor (beta chain) was recovered during a study of a mutant IDH1 vaccine in newly diagnosed glioma. On the study more broadly: Patients previously underwent radiotherapy, temozolomide, or both, and most underwent both.

The repertoire was sequenced with immunoSEQ multiplex PCR; TCRdb's copy has only in-frame clones and lacks some. The repertoire holds some 61,000 clones, 84% seen once, with approximately 12% in the top ten. V was pared by 3 bases and J by 4 bases, with 7 bases of the junction left unmatched. The germline V gene encodes CDR1 LNHDA and CDR2 SQIVND (reference sequence). The CDR3 is made up of 16 amino acids. In regard to this clone: The antigen is unknown.

Time point specified: week 35, safety follow-up. The investigators gave 300 ug of mutant IDH1 20-mer peptide in each vaccine dose, together with topical imiquimod. The clonotype was recovered from a man aged 18 to 29 with glioma. This material consisted of PBMCs, taken from a glioma patient whose treatment included an IDH1 peptide vaccine. This chain links TRBV19 with TRBJ1-5; 9 bases fit TRBD1. The CDR3 loop is CASSIRGQGRNQPQHF. DNA of the CDR3: TGTGCCAGTAGTATTCGGGGACAGGGTAGGAATCAGCCCCAGCATTTT. The variable domain in full, with the rest retrieved from reference TRBV19 and TRBJ1-5, is DGGITQSPKYLFRKEGQNVTLSCEQNLNHDAMYWYRQDPGQGLRLIYYSQIVNDFQKGDIAEGYSVSREKKESFPLTVTSAQKNPTAFYLCASSIRGQGRNQPQHFGDGTRLSIL.